A single count supports the clone carrying this T cell receptor (beta chain). The CDR3 runs to 16 residues. Germline loops: CDR1 SGDLS, CDR2 YYNGEE. Trimming pared 0 bases from V and 1 base from J, leaving 11 bases between. This entry belongs to a study of OX40 agonist ivuxolimab in advanced cancers. The protocol was immunoSEQ multiplex PCR, while the TCRdb copy is restricted to in-frame clones and leaves out a portion. The table shows 58,000 or so clones, with 83% occurring only once. The sequence derives from an adult with an advanced solid tumor such as melanoma, head and neck, liver or kidney cancer. The V call is TRBV9, the J call TRBJ2-1; D is perhaps TRBD1 (6 bases). The sequences come from CD4+ or CD8+ T cells sorted from blood, collected in a trial of the OX40 agonist ivuxolimab. The CDR3 reads CASSVGQGPSYNEQFF. The CDR3, as DNA: TGTGCCAGCAGCGTAGGGCAGGGGCCATCCTACAATGAGCAGTTCTTC.